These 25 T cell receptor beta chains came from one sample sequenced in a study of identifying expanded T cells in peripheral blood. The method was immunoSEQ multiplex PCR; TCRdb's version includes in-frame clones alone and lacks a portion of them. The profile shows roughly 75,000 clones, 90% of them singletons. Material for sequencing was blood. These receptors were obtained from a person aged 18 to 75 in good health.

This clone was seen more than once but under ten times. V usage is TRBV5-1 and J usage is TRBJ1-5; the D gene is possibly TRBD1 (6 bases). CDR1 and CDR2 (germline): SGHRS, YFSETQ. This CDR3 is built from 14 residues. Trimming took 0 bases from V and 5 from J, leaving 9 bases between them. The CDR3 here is CASSLEAGDQPQHF. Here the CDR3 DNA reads TGCGCCAGCAGCTTGGAGGCAGGGGATCAGCCCCAGCATTTT.

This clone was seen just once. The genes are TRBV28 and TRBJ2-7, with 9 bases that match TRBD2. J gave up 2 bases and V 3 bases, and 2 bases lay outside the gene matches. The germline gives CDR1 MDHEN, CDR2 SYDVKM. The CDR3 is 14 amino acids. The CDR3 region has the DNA TGTGCCAGCAGTTTTTCTAGCGGGGCCTACGAGCAGTACTTC. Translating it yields CASSFSSGAYEQYF. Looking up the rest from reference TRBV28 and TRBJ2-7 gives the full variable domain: DVKVTQSSRYLVKRTGEKVFLECVQDMDHENMFWYRQDPGLGLRLIYFSYDVKMKEKGDIPEGYSVSREKKERFSLILESASTNQTSMYLCASSFSSGAYEQYFGPGTRLTVT.

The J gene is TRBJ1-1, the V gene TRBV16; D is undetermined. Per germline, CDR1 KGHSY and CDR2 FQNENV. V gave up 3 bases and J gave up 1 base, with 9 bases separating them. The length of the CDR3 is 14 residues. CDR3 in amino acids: CASSQSDGNTEAFF. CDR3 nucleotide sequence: TGTGCCAGCAGCCAGTCGGACGGGAACACTGAAGCTTTCTTT.

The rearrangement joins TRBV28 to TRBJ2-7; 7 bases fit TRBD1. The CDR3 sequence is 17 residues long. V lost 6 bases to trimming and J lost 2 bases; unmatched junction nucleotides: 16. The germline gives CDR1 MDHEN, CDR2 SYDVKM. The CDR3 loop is CASSLTLDRDRTYEQYF. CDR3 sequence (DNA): TGTGCCAGCAGCCTAACCCTTGACCGGGACAGAACCTACGAGCAGTACTTC.

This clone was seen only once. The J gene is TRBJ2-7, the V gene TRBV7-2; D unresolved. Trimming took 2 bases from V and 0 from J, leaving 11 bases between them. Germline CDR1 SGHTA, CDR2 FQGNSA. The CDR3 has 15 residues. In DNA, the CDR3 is TGTGCCAGCAGCTTACTGGGGTTGGGCTCCTACGAGCAGTACTTC. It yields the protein CASSLLGLGSYEQYF.

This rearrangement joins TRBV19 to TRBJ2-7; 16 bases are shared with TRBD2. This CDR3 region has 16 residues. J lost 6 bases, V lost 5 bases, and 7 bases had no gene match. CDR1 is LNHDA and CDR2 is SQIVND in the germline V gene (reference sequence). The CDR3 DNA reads TGTGCCAGTAGTCATGGGACTAGCGGGAGGGCCCGCGAGCAGTACTTC. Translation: CASSHGTSGRAREQYF.

This chain's CDR3 is CASSEFPGISGNTIYF. CDR3 sequence (DNA): TGTGCCAGCAGCGAATTTCCAGGGATCTCTGGAAACACCATATATTTT. The chain uses TRBV7-6 and TRBJ1-3; weak D call: TRBD1 (5 bases). The V gene lost 5 bases and the J gene lost 0 bases, with 14 bases spanning the gap. CDR3 length: 16 residues. Germline V gene sequence: CDR1 SGHVS, CDR2 FNYEAQ.

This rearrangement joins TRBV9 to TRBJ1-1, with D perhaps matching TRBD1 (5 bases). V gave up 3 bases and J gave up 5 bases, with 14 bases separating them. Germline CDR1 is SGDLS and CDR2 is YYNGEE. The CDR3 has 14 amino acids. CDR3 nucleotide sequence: TGTGCCAGCAGCGGAAGAGACAGTTCGACTGAAGCTTTCTTT. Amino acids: CASSGRDSSTEAFF.

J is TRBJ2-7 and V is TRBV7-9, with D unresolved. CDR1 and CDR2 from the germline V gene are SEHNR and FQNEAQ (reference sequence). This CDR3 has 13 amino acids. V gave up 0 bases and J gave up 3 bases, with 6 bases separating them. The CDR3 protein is CASSLAPLYEQYF. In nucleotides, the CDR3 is TGTGCCAGCAGCTTAGCGCCCCTCTACGAGCAGTACTTC.

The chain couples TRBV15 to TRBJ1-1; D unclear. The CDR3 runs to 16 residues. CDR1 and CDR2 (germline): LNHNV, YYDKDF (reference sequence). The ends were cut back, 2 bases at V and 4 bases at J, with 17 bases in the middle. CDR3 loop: CATSRLGARLGTEAFF. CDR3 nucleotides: TGTGCCACCAGCAGATTGGGTGCCCGACTAGGCACTGAAGCTTTCTTT.

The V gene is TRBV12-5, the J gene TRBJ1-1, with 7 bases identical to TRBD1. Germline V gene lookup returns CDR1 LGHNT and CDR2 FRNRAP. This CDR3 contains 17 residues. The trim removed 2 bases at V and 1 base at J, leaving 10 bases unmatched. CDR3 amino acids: CASGLPRGRGPNTEAFF. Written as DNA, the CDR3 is TGTGCTAGTGGTTTGCCCAGAGGAAGGGGGCCGAACACTGAAGCTTTCTTT. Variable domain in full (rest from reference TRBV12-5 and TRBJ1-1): DARVTQTPRHKVTEMGQEVTMRCQPILGHNTVFWYRQTMMQGLELLAYFRNRAPLDDSGMPKDRFSAEMPDATLATLKIQPSEPRDSAVYFCASGLPRGRGPNTEAFFGQGTRLTVV.

CDR3 amino acids: CASSFRGQETQYF. The CDR3 DNA follows: TGTGCCAGCAGCTTTAGGGGACAAGAGACCCAGTACTTC. The rearrangement joins TRBV13 to TRBJ2-5; possibly TRBD1 for D (5 bases). Germline lookup yields CDR1 PRHDT and CDR2 FYEKMQ (reference sequence). V gave up 3 bases and J gave up 2 bases, with 7 bases separating them. This CDR3 region has 13 residues.

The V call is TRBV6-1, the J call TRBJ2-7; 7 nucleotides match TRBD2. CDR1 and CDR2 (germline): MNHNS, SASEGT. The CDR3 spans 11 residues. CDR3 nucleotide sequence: TGTGCCAGCGGGGGTTTGCGGGGGATAAACGTC. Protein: CASGGLRGINV.

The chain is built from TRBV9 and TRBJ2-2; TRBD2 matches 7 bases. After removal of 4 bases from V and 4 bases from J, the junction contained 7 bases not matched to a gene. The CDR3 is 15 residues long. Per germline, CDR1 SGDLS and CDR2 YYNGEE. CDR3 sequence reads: CASSSGTTVTGELFF. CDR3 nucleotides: TGTGCCAGCAGCAGCGGGACTACAGTCACCGGGGAGCTGTTTTTT.

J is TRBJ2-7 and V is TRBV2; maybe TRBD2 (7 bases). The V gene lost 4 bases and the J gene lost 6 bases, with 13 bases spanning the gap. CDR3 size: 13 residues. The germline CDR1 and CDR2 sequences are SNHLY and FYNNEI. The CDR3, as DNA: TGTGCCAGCAGTGTGGGGGGAGGGGGCGAGCAGTACTTC. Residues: CASSVGGGGEQYF.

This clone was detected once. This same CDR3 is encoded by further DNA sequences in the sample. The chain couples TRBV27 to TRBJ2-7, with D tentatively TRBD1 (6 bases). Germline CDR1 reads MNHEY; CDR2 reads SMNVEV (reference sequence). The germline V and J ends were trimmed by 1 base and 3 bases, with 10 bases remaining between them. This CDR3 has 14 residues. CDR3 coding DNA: TGTGCCAGCAGTTTATACAGGGATAGCTACGAGCAGTACTTC. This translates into CASSLYRDSYEQYF.

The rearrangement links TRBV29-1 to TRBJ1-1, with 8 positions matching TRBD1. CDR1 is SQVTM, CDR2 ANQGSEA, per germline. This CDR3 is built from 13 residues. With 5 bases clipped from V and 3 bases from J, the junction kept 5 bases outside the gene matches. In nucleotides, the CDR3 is TGCAGCGTTCAACTGACAGGGGACACTGAAGCTTTCTTT. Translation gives CSVQLTGDTEAFF.

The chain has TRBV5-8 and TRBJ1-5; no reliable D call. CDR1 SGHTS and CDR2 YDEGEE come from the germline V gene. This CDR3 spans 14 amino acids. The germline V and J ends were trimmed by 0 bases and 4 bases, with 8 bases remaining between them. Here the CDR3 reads CASSLAATNQPQHF. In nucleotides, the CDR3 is TGTGCCAGCAGCTTGGCGGCTACTAATCAGCCCCAGCATTTT.

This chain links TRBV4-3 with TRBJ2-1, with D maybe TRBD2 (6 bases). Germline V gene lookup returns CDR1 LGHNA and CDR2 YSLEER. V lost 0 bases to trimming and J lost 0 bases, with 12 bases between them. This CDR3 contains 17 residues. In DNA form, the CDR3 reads TGCGCCAGCAGCCAAGATAGGCTGACTAGCTCCTACAATGAGCAGTTCTTC. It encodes CASSQDRLTSSYNEQFF.

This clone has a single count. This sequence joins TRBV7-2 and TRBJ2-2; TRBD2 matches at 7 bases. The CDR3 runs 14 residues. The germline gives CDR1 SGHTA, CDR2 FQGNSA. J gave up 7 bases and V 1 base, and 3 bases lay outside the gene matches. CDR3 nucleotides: TGTGCCAGCAGCTTAGACCGGGGGGTCGGGGAGCTGTTTTTT. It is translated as CASSLDRGVGELFF.

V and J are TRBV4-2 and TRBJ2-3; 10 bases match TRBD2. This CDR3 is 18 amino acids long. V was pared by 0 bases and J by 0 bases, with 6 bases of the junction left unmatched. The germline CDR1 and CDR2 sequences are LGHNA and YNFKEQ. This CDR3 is CASSQERSSGSSTDTQYF. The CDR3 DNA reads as TGTGCCAGCAGCCAAGAACGGTCTAGCGGGAGTAGCACAGATACGCAGTATTTT.

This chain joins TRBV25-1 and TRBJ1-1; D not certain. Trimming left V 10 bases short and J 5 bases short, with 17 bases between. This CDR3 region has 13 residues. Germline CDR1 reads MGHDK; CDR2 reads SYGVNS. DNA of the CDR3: TGTGCCACCCGAAAGTGGGGAGTGACTGAAGCTTTCTTT. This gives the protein CATRKWGVTEAFF.

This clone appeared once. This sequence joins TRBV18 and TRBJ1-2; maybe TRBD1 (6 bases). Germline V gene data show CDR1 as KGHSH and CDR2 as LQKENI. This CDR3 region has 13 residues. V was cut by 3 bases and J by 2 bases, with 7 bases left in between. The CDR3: CASSPDSNYGYTF. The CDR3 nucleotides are TGTGCCAGCTCACCGGACAGCAACTATGGCTACACCTTC.

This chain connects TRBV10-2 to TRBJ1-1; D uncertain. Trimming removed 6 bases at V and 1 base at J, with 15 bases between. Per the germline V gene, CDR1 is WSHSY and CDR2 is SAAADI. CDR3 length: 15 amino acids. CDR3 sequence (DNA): TGCGCCAGCAGCGACGGGGTGGGCGGGAACACTGAAGCTTTCTTT. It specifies CASSDGVGGNTEAFF.

CDR3 residues: CAISPLAALGDTQYF. The CDR3 DNA reads as TGTGCCATCAGCCCCCTAGCGGCTCTGGGGGATACGCAGTATTTT. The chain combines TRBV10-3 with TRBJ2-3; 7 bases fit TRBD2. J lost 6 bases, V lost 6 bases, and 12 bases had no gene match. Germline CDR1 reads ENHRY; CDR2 reads SYGVKD. The length of the CDR3 is 15 residues.